This TCR beta chain was sequenced in a study of T cells in Graves' hyperthyroidism and ophthalmopathy. General study findings and limits: A 13 V-J model separated ophthalmopathy from stable hyperthyroidism.

What was amplified from RNA transcripts were TCR beta CDR3 regions. TCR CDR3 regions were first amplified by RT-PCR with HTBI primers. One entry per CDR3 protein results from TCRdb running MiXCR on the multiplex PCR reads. The data hold about half a million distinct CDR3 sequences, with approximately 16% observed a single time. This clonotype was picked up many times. The antigen is undetermined. Patients were excluded because of uncontrolled infection, other autoimmune disease, pregnancy or lactation. Diagnosis relied on clinical symptoms, serum thyroxine and TRAb, thyroid ultrasound and orbital computed tomography. This CDR3 is 15 amino acids long. Trimming removed 2 bases at V and 4 bases at J, with 15 bases between. The germline gives CDR1 MNHEY, CDR2 SVGEGT.

The source of this sequence is a woman in her twenties or thirties with Graves' ophthalmopathy. This chain joins TRBV6-2 or TRBV6-3 and TRBJ2-7; tentative D call: TRBD2 (6 bases). The source material was blood. The CDR3 reads CASSYPAGSPYEQYF. For the CDR3, the DNA is TGTGCCAGCAGTTACCCCGCGGGATCTCCTTACGAGCAGTACTTC.